This T cell receptor beta chain is from a study of blood T cell repertoires in COVID-19. TCRdb's copy holds only in-frame clones and misses some; the assay was immunoSEQ multiplex PCR. Here the sample spans over 400,000 clones, 88% being singletons. The V and J ends lost 0 bases and 10 bases respectively, with 14 bases between them. Germline CDR1 is SGHKS and CDR2 is YYEKEE (reference sequence). This CDR3 has 15 residues. The sequence was collected from a woman aged 60-75 years who had recovered from COVID-19. This chain joins TRBV5-5 and TRBJ1-6; D uncertain. Material: PBMCs or T cells enriched from blood (not recorded which). The CDR3: CASSLAGGVASPLHF. Written as DNA, the CDR3 is TGTGCCAGCAGCTTGGCAGGCGGGGTCGCGTCACCCCTCCACTTT.